Listed below are T cell receptor beta chains from one sample, sequenced in a study of CD4 T cells in relation to SARS-CoV-2 and coronaviruses. These receptors have no known antigen. Produced via immunoSEQ multiplex PCR; TCRdb's table is partial and in-frame only. The sample carries roughly 41,000 clones, 82% recorded once. Sequences were obtained from naive CD4+ T cells from PBMCs, cultured in vitro. Every receptor here comes from an adult with COVID-19. Both conserved end residues are part of each CDR3. D genes are given only for firm matches. Some rows have no size entry. The others give once, few or many, or a class for an expanded clone.

d_gene: TRBD2; j_gene: TRBJ2-1; abundance: -; v_gene: TRBV28; CDR3nt: TGTGCCAGCAGTTTCCGCGGGAGGGCCAATGAGCAGTTCTTC; CDR3aa: CASSFRGRANEQFF
d_gene: -; j_gene: TRBJ1-1; abundance: -; v_gene: TRBV20-1; CDR3nt: TGCAGTGCTCCCCGGGAAGGGAAAGCTTTCTTT; CDR3aa: CSAPREGKAFF
d_gene: TRBD1; j_gene: TRBJ1-4; abundance: once; v_gene: TRBV28; CDR3nt: TGTGCCAGCAGGGGGACAGGGGGCAGGGATGAAAAACTGTTTTTT; CDR3aa: CASRGTGGRDEKLFF
d_gene: -; j_gene: TRBJ2-2; abundance: -; v_gene: TRBV18; CDR3nt: TGTGCCAGCTCAGATGCCGTTTCCCCCACCGGGGAGCTGTTTTTT; CDR3aa: CASSDAVSPTGELFF
d_gene: -; j_gene: TRBJ2-3; abundance: few; v_gene: TRBV5-5; CDR3nt: TGTGCCAGCAGCTTGGCCGGAGGGGGAACGCAGTATTTT; CDR3aa: CASSLAGGGTQYF
d_gene: TRBD2; j_gene: TRBJ2-5; abundance: -; v_gene: TRBV5-1; CDR3nt: TGCGCCAGCACATGGACTAGCCGAAGCCAAGAGACCCAGTACTTC; CDR3aa: CASTWTSRSQETQYF
d_gene: -; j_gene: TRBJ1-2; abundance: -; v_gene: TRBV5-5; CDR3nt: TGTGCCAGCAGCTTGAGCCGGGCTGTTGATGGCTACACCTTC; CDR3aa: CASSLSRAVDGYTF
d_gene: TRBD2; j_gene: TRBJ2-2; abundance: -; v_gene: TRBV7-3; CDR3nt: TGTGCCAGCAGCCGGACTAGCGGGACTGGCGGGGAGCTGTTTTTT; CDR3aa: CASSRTSGTGGELFF
d_gene: -; j_gene: TRBJ1-2; abundance: -; v_gene: TRBV28; CDR3nt: TGTGCCAGCAGTCTGGCCGGGACTTCCTCTTATGGCTACACCTTC; CDR3aa: CASSLAGTSSYGYTF
d_gene: TRBD1; j_gene: TRBJ2-7; abundance: -; v_gene: TRBV14; CDR3nt: TGTGCCAGCAGCCTCCGACAGGGCCTCGACTACGAGCAGTACTTC; CDR3aa: CASSLRQGLDYEQYF
d_gene: -; j_gene: TRBJ2-2; abundance: -; v_gene: TRBV4-3; CDR3nt: TGCGCCAGCAGCCAAGGTCGGGTCGCCGGGGAGCTGTTTTTT; CDR3aa: CASSQGRVAGELFF
d_gene: TRBD1; j_gene: TRBJ1-1; abundance: -; v_gene: TRBV2; CDR3nt: TGTGCCAGCAGGGACCGACGGACAGGGGGAGCTTTCTTT; CDR3aa: CASRDRRTGGAFF
d_gene: TRBD2; j_gene: TRBJ2-5; abundance: once; v_gene: TRBV28; CDR3nt: TGTGCCAGCAGCTCGATAGCGGGAGGGCGGGAGACCCAGTACTTC; CDR3aa: CASSSIAGGRETQYF